This entry lists 17 T cell receptor beta chains sequenced from one sample in a study of OX40 agonist ivuxolimab in advanced cancers. Library preparation was by the immunoSEQ multiplex PCR assay. The immuneACCESS repertoire file appears here via TCRdb, limited to in-frame rearrangements. These files lack a portion of the clones; in checked studies, under half of the deficit traces to unresolved V genes, and the cause of the others is not known. This sample gives about 19,000 clones in total; about 70% of them show up just once. Roughly 34% of the sample is taken by the ten largest. The specimen comprised CD4+ or CD8+ T cells sorted from blood, sampled in a trial of the OX40 agonist ivuxolimab. These receptors came from an adult with an advanced solid tumor such as melanoma, head and neck, liver or kidney cancer.

The chain carries TRBV6-5 and TRBJ1-1; D is perhaps TRBD1 (5 bases). V shed 10 bases and J shed 9 bases, with 15 bases lying between them. The CDR3 contains 11 residues. Germline CDR1 reads MNHEY; CDR2 reads SVGAGI. The DNA for the CDR3 is TGTGCCACCCGGGCGGGACTAAAAGCTTTCTTT. Translated: CATRAGLKAFF.

The sample holds a few counts of this clone. The chain is built from TRBV28 and TRBJ2-7; TRBD1 aligns across 8 bases. The germline gives CDR1 MDHEN, CDR2 SYDVKM. The CDR3 contains 15 residues. Trimming at V came to 4 bases and at J to 6 bases, leaving 11 bases not matched to a gene. The CDR3 sequence is CASSSVTGGAGEQYF. The CDR3 DNA reads TGTGCCAGCAGTTCAGTTACAGGGGGTGCGGGCGAGCAGTACTTC.

This clone showed up just a few times. The CDR3 loop is CASNPPYGGEETQYF. The CDR3 DNA reads as TGTGCCAGCAATCCCCCCTACGGGGGCGAAGAGACCCAGTACTTC. The rearrangement joins TRBV28 to TRBJ2-5; tentatively, D is TRBD1 or TRBD2 (6 bases each). The CDR3 totals 15 residues. Trimming removed 7 bases at V and 3 bases at J, with 18 bases between. Germline values: CDR1 MDHEN, CDR2 SYDVKM.

This clone occurred once. This chain connects TRBV18 to TRBJ2-7, with TRBD2 identical over 7 bases. The CDR3 is 16 residues long. Germline CDR1 is KGHSH and CDR2 is LQKENI. The V and J ends lost 2 bases and 4 bases, in that order; junction bases with no gene match: 11. CDR3 sequence: CASSPNRGERWYEQYF. Written as DNA, the CDR3 is TGTGCCAGCTCACCAAACCGGGGGGAGAGGTGGTACGAGCAGTACTTC.

This clone appeared a few times. This chain links TRBV7-9 with TRBJ2-5; unclear D gene. The CDR3 spans 16 residues. The V gene lost 4 bases and the J gene lost 1 base, with 16 bases spanning the gap. CDR1 is SEHNR, CDR2 FQNEAQ, per germline (reference sequence). CDR3 nucleotide sequence: TGTGCCAGCAGCTCGTACTCGAGCCGATTCCAAGAGACCCAGTACTTC. The encoded protein is CASSSYSSRFQETQYF.

The chain carries TRBV29-1 and TRBJ2-3, with D unresolved. The CDR3 consists of 14 residues. The germline V gene has CDR1 SQVTM and CDR2 ANQGSEA. V gave up 5 bases and J gave up 2 bases, with 14 bases separating them. CDR3 residues: CSVRGVGVTDTQYF. For the CDR3, the DNA is TGCAGCGTTCGTGGGGTCGGAGTCACAGATACGCAGTATTTT.

The CDR3 reads CASSQDFPGLATGELFF. DNA of the CDR3: TGCGCCAGCAGCCAAGATTTTCCGGGACTAGCGACCGGGGAGCTGTTTTTT. The chain carries TRBV4-3 and TRBJ2-2; 10 bases align to TRBD2. Germline CDR1 and CDR2: LGHNA and YSLEER. The CDR3 length is 17 residues. V lost 0 bases and J lost 5; bases outside the gene matches: 6.

The chain employs TRBV14 and TRBJ2-7, with 9 nucleotides matching TRBD1. Looked up from germline, CDR1 is SGHDN and CDR2 is FVKESK. The J segment lost 3 bases and the V segment lost 4 bases, leaving 13 bases of the junction unmatched. The CDR3 runs 17 residues. The CDR3 region is CASSPIARGQGNYEQYF. Here the CDR3 DNA reads TGTGCCAGCAGCCCCATCGCTAGGGGACAGGGTAACTACGAGCAGTACTTC.

J is TRBJ2-1 and V is TRBV5-4, with D perhaps matching TRBD1 or TRBD2 (7 bases each). The V and J ends lost 3 bases and 1 base respectively, with 17 bases between them. This CDR3 is 17 amino acids long. The germline V gene encodes CDR1 SGHNT and CDR2 YYREEE (reference sequence). This CDR3 is CASSYTQGGSSYNEQFF. The CDR3 coding sequence is TGTGCCAGCAGCTACACCCAGGGGGGGAGTTCCTACAATGAGCAGTTCTTC.

This clone was observed a single time. The J gene is TRBJ1-5, the V gene TRBV9; D gene uncertain. Deletions cut 4 bases from V and 6 bases from J, with 11 bases between. The CDR3 sequence is 13 residues long. Germline CDR1 and CDR2: SGDLS and YYNGEE. DNA of the CDR3: TGTGCCAGCAGCCCCGAGGGCACTCAGCCCCAGCATTTT. It translates to CASSPEGTQPQHF.

The genes are TRBV6-5 and TRBJ2-7; a weak D match, TRBD1 (6 bases). The V end was cut by 1 base, the J end by 7 bases, with 11 bases between. The CDR3 has 13 residues. CDR1 and CDR2 from the germline V gene are MNHEY and SVGAGI. The CDR3 spells CASSYLGAEEQYF. CDR3 coding DNA: TGTGCCAGCAGTTACTTGGGGGCAGAAGAGCAGTACTTC.

The rearrangement uses TRBV30 and TRBJ2-3; 8 nucleotides align to TRBD2. The CDR3 is made up of 16 amino acids. Germline lookup yields CDR1 GTSNPN and CDR2 SVGIG (reference sequence). V was clipped by 2 bases and J by 0 bases; unmatched bases: 7. The CDR3 spells CAWSPRGGGSTDTQYF. The DNA for the CDR3 is TGTGCCTGGAGTCCCCGGGGGGGAGGGAGCACAGATACGCAGTATTTT.

The V and J genes are TRBV19 and TRBJ1-2, with D hard to call. Germline V CDR1 and CDR2: LNHDA, SQIVND (reference sequence). CDR3 length: 15 residues. The V and J ends lost 1 base and 0 bases respectively, with 9 bases between them. The CDR3 protein is CASSIVYTSNYGYTF. CDR3 in DNA: TGTGCCAGTAGTATAGTGTACACCTCTAACTATGGCTACACCTTC.

Regarding this clone: Within the sample, other DNA sequences also encode this same CDR3. V gene TRBV29-1 combines with J gene TRBJ1-2; no firm D call. Germline CDR1 is SQVTM and CDR2 is ANQGSEA. CDR3 length: 11 residues. V lost 0 bases and J lost 6, with 5 bases in between. The CDR3 region has the DNA TGCAGCGTTGAAGATCTTGATGGCTACACCTTC. Its translation is CSVEDLDGYTF.

As for this clone: One junction end does not reproduce the germline sequence, and a read error may be involved. The chain couples TRBV13 to TRBJ2-1, with 8 bases that match TRBD2. The CDR3 loop spans 14 amino acids. The germline CDR1 and CDR2 sequences are PRHDT and FYEKMQ (reference sequence). The CDR3 nucleotides are TGTGCCAACAGCCCCACCGGGACTAGCAATGAGCAGTTCTTC. It specifies CANSPTGTSNEQFF.

V usage is TRBV15 and J usage is TRBJ2-7; TRBD1 or TRBD2 may be the D gene (5 bases each). Trimming took 9 bases from V and 9 from J, leaving 24 bases between them. The CDR3 is 14 residues long. Germline V gene data show CDR1 as LNHNV and CDR2 as YYDKDF (reference sequence). The CDR3 loop reads CATRSSFVGGVQYF. CDR3 DNA: TGTGCCACGAGGTCGAGTTTTGTTGGGGGTGTGCAGTACTTC.

The chain has TRBV30 and TRBJ2-5, with 14 positions matching TRBD2. Germline CDR1 reads GTSNPN; CDR2 reads SVGIG (reference sequence). Trimming at V came to 5 bases and at J to 0 bases, leaving 5 bases not matched to a gene. This CDR3 is 16 amino acids long. The CDR3, as DNA: TGTGCCTGGTCCGGGACTAGCGGGAGAGACCAAGAGACCCAGTACTTC. Translating it yields CAWSGTSGRDQETQYF.